The 8 T cell receptor beta chains below were found in one sample sequenced in a study of Ad26.COV2.S vaccination and SARS-CoV-2 variants (dated by TCRdb to the early 2020s). Library creation used the immunoSEQ multiplex PCR assay. As stored in TCRdb, this immuneACCESS dataset retains in-frame rearrangements with V and J assigned. A fraction of the clones does not appear; measured against another copy, unresolved V genes explain less than half of the discrepancy, and the remainder lacks a known reason. The sample table lists 440,000 or so clones, roughly 88% of them with a count of one. The biggest ten clones account for 4.3% of the sample. Sample treatment or condition, as interpreted from the label and publication: over 15 received Ad26.COV2.S at low or high dose, single or two shots; a few received placebo; per-sample allocation not given. Repertoires of vaccine and placebo recipients were sequenced from samples collected on day 63 after the first injection.

The sequencing used peripheral blood, collected in a trial of Ad26.COV2.S vaccine versus placebo. These receptor sequences come from a person aged 18-60 years who received the Ad26.COV2.S COVID-19 vaccine or a placebo.

The chain combines TRBV19 with TRBJ2-7, with 8 bases aligning to TRBD2. CDR3 length equals 15 residues. Germline CDR1 LNHDA, CDR2 SQIVND (reference sequence). Germline trimming cut 6 bases from V and 4 bases from J; bases unmatched to any gene: 11. In DNA form, the CDR3 reads TGTGCCAGTAGCATCGTGTTGGGACTAGTGTACGAGCAGTACTTC. This sequence encodes CASSIVLGLVYEQYF.

V gene TRBV6-4 combines with J gene TRBJ2-7; no clear D. The CDR3 covers 10 residues. The germline V gene has CDR1 MRHNA and CDR2 SNTAGT. V lost 10 bases and J lost 5, with 9 bases in between. CDR3 in DNA: TGTGCCACCACCGGCCACGAGCAGTACTTC. This translates into CATTGHEQYF.

The V gene is TRBV13, the J gene TRBJ2-1; 8 positions agree with TRBD2. This CDR3 contains 15 residues. J gave up 7 bases and V 5 bases, and 10 bases lay outside the gene matches. Per the germline V gene, CDR1 is PRHDT and CDR2 is FYEKMQ (reference sequence). The CDR3 DNA reads as TGTGCCAGCAGCCTTGCTGCAGCTAGCGGGAATGAGCAGTTCTTC. Translating it yields CASSLAAASGNEQFF. The entire variable domain, with the rest obtained from reference TRBV13 and TRBJ2-1, is as follows: AAGVIQSPRHLIKEKRETATLKCYPIPRHDTVYWYQQGPGQDPQFLISFYEKMQSDKGSIPDRFSAQQFSDYHSELNMSSLELGDSALYFCASSLAAASGNEQFFGPGTRLTVL.

This clone appeared a single time. The chain links TRBV4-3 to TRBJ2-7; TRBD2 might be the D (5 bases). Germline V gene lookup returns CDR1 LGHNA and CDR2 YSLEER. The CDR3 runs to 14 residues. V gave up 1 base and J gave up 4 bases, with 11 bases separating them. For the CDR3, the DNA is TGCGCCAGCAGCCAAGGGCGGGTGAATTACGAGCAGTACTTC. This codes for CASSQGRVNYEQYF.

The V gene is TRBV19, the J gene TRBJ2-2; no clear D. Trimming pared 8 bases from V and 4 bases from J, leaving 8 bases between. This CDR3 contains 12 residues. Germline CDR1 is LNHDA and CDR2 is SQIVND (reference sequence). CDR3 bases: TGTGCCAGTTGTAGGTCCACCGGGGAGCTGTTTTTT. Translating it yields CASCRSTGELFF.

The genes are TRBV27 and TRBJ2-1, with D possibly matching TRBD2 (5 bases). Germline V gives CDR1 MNHEY, CDR2 SMNVEV (reference sequence). Trimming cost V 2 bases and J 2 bases, with 19 bases left between them. The CDR3 extends over 18 amino acids. CDR3 sequence (DNA): TGTGCCAGCAGTTTACGGGTTACGCTAGCCGGGACCTACAATGAGCAGTTCTTC. The encoded protein is CASSLRVTLAGTYNEQFF.

V is TRBV7-2 and J is TRBJ1-4; TRBD1 matches 7 bases. Germline V gene data show CDR1 as SGHTA and CDR2 as FQGNSA. The CDR3 totals 15 residues. The V and J ends lost 1 base and 5 bases, in that order; junction bases with no gene match: 4. In nucleotides, the CDR3 is TGTGCCAGCAGCTTAGTGGCCAGGGGGAATGAAAAACTGTTTTTT. This encodes CASSLVARGNEKLFF.

CDR3: CASSLAGQGADEQYF. CDR3 in DNA: TGCGCCAGCAGCTTGGCCGGACAGGGGGCGGACGAGCAGTACTTC. The chain joins TRBV5-1 to TRBJ2-7; 11 bases are shared with TRBD1. V lost 0 bases to trimming and J lost 5 bases; unmatched junction nucleotides: 4. Germline lookup yields CDR1 SGHRS and CDR2 YFSETQ. The CDR3 spans 15 residues.